Included here is one TCR beta chain sequence, with context. This specimen belongs to a study of blood T cell repertoires in COVID-19. The assay was immunoSEQ multiplex PCR, and TCRdb's table has in-frame clones only and misses some. The sample carries around 250,000 clones, 84% recorded once. This sequence was found in a woman between 35 and 50 years old who had recovered from COVID-19. Material for sequencing was peripheral blood.

CDR3 sequence: CASTISGGGPYEQYF. DNA of the CDR3: TGTGCCAGCACCATTAGTGGCGGGGGTCCCTACGAGCAGTACTTC. This chain joins TRBV7-8 and TRBJ2-7, with 7 bases that match TRBD2. V dropped 7 bases and J dropped 2; count of bases not matched to a gene: 11. The CDR3 extends over 15 amino acids. The V gene's germline CDR1 is SGHVS and CDR2 FQNEAQ.